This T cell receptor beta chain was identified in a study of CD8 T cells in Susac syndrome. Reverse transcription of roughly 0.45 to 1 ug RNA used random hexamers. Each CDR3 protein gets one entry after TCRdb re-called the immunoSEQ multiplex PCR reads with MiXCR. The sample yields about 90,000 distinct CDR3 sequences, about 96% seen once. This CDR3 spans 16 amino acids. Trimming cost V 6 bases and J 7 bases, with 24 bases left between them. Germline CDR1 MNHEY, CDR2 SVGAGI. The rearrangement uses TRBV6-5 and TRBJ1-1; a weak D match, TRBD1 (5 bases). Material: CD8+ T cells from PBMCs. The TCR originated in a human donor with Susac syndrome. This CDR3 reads CASSYKTGGEGVEAFF. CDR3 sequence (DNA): TGTGCCAGCAGCTATAAAACAGGAGGGGAAGGTGTTGAAGCTTTCTTT.